The subject of this entry is one T cell receptor beta chain. CDR1 and CDR2 from the germline V gene are SEHNR and FQNEAQ (reference sequence). The ends lost 4 bases at V and 4 bases at J; junction bases unmatched: 13. CDR3 size: 18 residues. This entry is derived from a study of T cell changes during pregnancy in multiple sclerosis. The table came from immunoSEQ multiplex PCR; TCRdb's copy has only in-frame clones and leaves some out. The sample carries about 36,000 clones, roughly 91% recorded once. The rearrangement links TRBV7-9 to TRBJ2-1; 10 bases fit TRBD1. The specimen comprised CD4+ T cells from peripheral blood mononuclear cells, sampled in the second trimester of pregnancy. The TCR originated in a female donor in good health, enrolled as a control in a pregnancy study. In DNA form, the CDR3 reads TGTGCCAGCAGCTCTTTCATTTCCGGGACAGGGGATTACAATGAGCAGTTCTTC. It translates to CASSSFISGTGDYNEQFF. Looking up the rest from reference TRBV7-9 and TRBJ2-1 gives the full variable domain: DTGVSQNPRHKITKRGQNVTFRCDPISEHNRLYWYRQTLGQGPEFLTYFQNEAQLEKSRLLSDRFSAERPKGSFSTLEIQRTEQGDSAMYLCASSSFISGTGDYNEQFFGPGTRLTVL.